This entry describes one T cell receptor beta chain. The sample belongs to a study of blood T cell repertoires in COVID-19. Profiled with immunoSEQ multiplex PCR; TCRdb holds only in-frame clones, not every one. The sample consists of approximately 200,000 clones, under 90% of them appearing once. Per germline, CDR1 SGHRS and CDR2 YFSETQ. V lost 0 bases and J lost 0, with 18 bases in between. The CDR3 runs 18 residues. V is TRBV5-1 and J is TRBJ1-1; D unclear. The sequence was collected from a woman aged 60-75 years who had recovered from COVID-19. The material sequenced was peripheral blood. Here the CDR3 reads CASSLGGVEGLVNTEAFF. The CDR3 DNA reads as TGCGCCAGCAGCTTGGGGGGTGTTGAGGGATTGGTGAACACTGAAGCTTTCTTT.